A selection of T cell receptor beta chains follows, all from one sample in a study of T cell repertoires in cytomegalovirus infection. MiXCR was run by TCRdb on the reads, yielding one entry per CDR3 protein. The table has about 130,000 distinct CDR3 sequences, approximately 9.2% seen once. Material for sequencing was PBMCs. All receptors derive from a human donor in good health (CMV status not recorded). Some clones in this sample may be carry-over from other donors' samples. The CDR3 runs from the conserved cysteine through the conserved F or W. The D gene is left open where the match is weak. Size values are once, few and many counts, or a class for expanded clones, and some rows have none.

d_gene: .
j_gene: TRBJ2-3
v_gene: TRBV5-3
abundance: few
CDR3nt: TGTGCCAGCAGCTTGGAAGACACAGATTCGCAGTATTTT
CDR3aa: CASSLEDTDSQYF

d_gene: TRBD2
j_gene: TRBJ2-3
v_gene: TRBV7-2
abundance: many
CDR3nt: TGTGCCAGCAGCCCACCCGGGACTAGCGGACCTCGCCTATCGGCGTCAGATACGCAGTATTTT
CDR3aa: CASSPPGTSGPRLSASDTQYF

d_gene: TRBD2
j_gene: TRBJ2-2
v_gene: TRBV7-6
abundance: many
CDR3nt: TGTGCCAGTGGCCATCCCGGGACTAGAGTAGACGTGAACACCGGGGAGCTGTTTTTT
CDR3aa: CASGHPGTRVDVNTGELFF

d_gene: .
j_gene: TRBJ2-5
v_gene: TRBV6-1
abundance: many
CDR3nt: TGTGCCAGCTCGCTCGGTAGGCGGAGGGTAGAGGACGAGACCCAGTACTTC
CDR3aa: CASSLGRRRVEDETQYF

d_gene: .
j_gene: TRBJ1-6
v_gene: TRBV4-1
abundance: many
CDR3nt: TGCGCCAGCAGCCAAGGGCTCTTGGGACTTCTCAGCTCCTATAATTCACCCCTCCACTTT
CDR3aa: CASSQGLLGLLSSYNSPLHF

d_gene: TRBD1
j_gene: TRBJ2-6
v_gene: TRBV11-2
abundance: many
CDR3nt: TGTGCCAGCAGCTTAGTCCCAGGGGGCTCTGGGGCCAACGTCCTGACTTTC
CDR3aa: CASSLVPGGSGANVLTF

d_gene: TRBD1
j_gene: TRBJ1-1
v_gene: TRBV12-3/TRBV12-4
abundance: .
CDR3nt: TGTGCCAGCAGTCGACAGGGGTGGGACACTGAAGCTTTCTTT
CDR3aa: CASSRQGWDTEAFF

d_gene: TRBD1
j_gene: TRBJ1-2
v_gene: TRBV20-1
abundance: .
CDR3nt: TGCAGTGCCGGGACAGCCGGATCTTACACCTTC
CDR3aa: CSAGTAGSYTF

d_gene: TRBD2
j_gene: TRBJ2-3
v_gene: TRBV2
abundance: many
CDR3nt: TGTGCCAGCAGTGAAGGTCTAGCGGGGGCGGATACGCAGTATTTT
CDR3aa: CASSEGLAGADTQYF

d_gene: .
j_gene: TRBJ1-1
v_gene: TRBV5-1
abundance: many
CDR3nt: TGCGCCAGCAGCTTGGCCCTAGGGGCACTTGAAGCTTTCTTT
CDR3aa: CASSLALGALEAFF

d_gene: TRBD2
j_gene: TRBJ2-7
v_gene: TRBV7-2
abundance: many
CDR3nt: TGTGCCAGCAGCCGCGGGGGGTCCTACGAGCAGTACTTC
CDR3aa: CASSRGGSYEQYF

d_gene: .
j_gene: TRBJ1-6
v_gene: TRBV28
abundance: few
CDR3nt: TGTGCCAGCAGTATATCCTATAATTCACCCCTCCACTTT
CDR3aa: CASSISYNSPLHF

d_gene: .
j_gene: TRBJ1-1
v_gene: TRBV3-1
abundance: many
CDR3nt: TGTGCCAGCAGCCAAGAGACGCGATCAGGGAACACTGAAGCTTTCTTT
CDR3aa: CASSQETRSGNTEAFF

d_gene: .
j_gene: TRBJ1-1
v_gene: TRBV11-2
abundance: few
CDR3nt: TGTGCCAGCAGCTTAGCCCCGCAGAACACTGAAGCTTTCTTT
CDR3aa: CASSLAPQNTEAFF

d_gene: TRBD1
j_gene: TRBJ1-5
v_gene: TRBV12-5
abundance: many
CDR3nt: TGTGCTAGTGGTTTGCCTCCCCGGACAGGGAAGAATCAGCCCCAGCATTTT
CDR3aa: CASGLPPRTGKNQPQHF

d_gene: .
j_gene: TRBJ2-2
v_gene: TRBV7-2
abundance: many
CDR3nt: TGTGCCAGCAGACCCGGGGGAACGAACACCGGGGAGCTGTTTTTT
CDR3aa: CASRPGGTNTGELFF

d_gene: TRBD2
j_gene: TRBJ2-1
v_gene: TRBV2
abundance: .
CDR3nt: TGTGCCAGCAGTGAAGCGGGCGGAGCGGGGGGTATCGGCTCCTACAATGAGCAGTTCTTC
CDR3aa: CASSEAGGAGGIGSYNEQFF

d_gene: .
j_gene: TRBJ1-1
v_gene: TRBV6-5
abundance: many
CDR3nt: TGTGCCAGCAGTTACTCTGGGGGCTTGCCTGAAGCTTTCTTT
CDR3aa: CASSYSGGLPEAFF

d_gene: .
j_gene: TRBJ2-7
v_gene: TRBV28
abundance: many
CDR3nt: TGTGCCAGCAGTTTACCAGGCTACGAGCAGTACTTC
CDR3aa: CASSLPGYEQYF

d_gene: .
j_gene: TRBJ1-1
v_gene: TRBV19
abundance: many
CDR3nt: TGTGCCACAACGAAAGGGTACACTGAAGCTTTCTTT
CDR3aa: CATTKGYTEAFF

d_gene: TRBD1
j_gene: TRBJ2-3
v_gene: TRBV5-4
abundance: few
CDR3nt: TGTGCCAGCAGTACGACAGGGAATACAGATACGCAGTATTTT
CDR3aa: CASSTTGNTDTQYF

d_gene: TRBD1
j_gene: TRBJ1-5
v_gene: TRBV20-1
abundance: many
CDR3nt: TGCAGTGCTAGAGTAGGGGGCGTAATTGAACGCGGCAATCAGCCCCAGCATTTT
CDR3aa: CSARVGGVIERGNQPQHF

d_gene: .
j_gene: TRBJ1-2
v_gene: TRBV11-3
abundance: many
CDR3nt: TGTGCCAGCAGCTTAAGTTTGGACTATGGCTACACCTTC
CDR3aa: CASSLSLDYGYTF

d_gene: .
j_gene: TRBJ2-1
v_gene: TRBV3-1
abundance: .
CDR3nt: TGTGCCAGCAGCTATGAGGGGACTCATCCGTTCTTC
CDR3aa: CASSYEGTHPFF

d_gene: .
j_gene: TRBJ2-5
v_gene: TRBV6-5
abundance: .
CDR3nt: TGTGCCAGCAGTTCCACCAGAGGGCCGGGAGAGACCCAGTACTTC
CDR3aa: CASSSTRGPGETQYF

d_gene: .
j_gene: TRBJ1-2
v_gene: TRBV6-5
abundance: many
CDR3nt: TGTGCCAGCAGTTTTGGACTCACCGCTTATGGCTACACCTTC
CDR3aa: CASSFGLTAYGYTF

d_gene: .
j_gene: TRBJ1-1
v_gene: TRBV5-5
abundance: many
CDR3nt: TGTGCCAGCAGCTTTCCTCCAGGGACTGAAGCTTTCTTT
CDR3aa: CASSFPPGTEAFF